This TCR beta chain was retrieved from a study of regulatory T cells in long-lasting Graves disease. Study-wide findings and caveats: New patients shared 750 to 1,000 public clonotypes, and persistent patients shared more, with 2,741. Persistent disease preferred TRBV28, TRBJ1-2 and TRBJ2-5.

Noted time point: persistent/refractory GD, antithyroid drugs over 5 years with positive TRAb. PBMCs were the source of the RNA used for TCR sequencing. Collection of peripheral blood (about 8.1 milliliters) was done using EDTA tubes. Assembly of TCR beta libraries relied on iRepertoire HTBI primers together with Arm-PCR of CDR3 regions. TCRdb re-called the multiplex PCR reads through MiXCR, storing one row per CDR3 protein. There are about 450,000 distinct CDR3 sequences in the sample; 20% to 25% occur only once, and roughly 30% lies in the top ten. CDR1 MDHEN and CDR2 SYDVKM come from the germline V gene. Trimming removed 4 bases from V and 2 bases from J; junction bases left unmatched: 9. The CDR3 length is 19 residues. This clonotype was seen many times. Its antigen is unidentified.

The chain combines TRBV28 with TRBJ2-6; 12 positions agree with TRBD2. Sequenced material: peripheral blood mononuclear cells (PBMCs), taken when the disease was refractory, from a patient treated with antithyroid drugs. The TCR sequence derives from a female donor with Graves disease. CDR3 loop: CASSSEATSGSAGANVLTF. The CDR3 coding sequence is TGTGCCAGCAGTTCCGAAGCGACTAGCGGGAGTGCTGGGGCCAACGTCCTGACTTTC.